This T cell receptor beta chain emerged from a study of T cells in Graves' hyperthyroidism and ophthalmopathy. The study, taken as a whole, reports: Blood also contained most expanded thyroid clonotypes above 0.001.

The authors deemed Graves' hyperthyroidism stable absent ophthalmopathy progression within 18 months. Hyperthyroidism patients were newly diagnosed, had disease duration under 2 months, and were aged 18 to 65 years. PBMCs came from more than 9.5 ml fresh peripheral blood. The germline V gene has CDR1 SGHNT and CDR2 YYREEE (reference sequence). The V end was cut by 2 bases, the J end by 0 bases, with 14 bases between. This CDR3 is built from 16 residues. This clonotype occurred a few times. No antigen is known for it. From RNA transcripts, TCR beta CDR3 regions were amplified. A set of HTBI primers served as the primers for a first-round RT-PCR of the TCR CDR3. In TCRdb, the multiplex PCR reads were re-called with MiXCR into one record per CDR3 protein. The sample holds some 420,000 distinct CDR3 sequences; roughly 15% are singletons and the top ten take more than 4.5%.

The TCR sequence derives from a woman younger than 30 with Graves' hyperthyroidism. The V call is TRBV5-4, the J call TRBJ1-1; D might be TRBD1 (5 bases). Sequenced: blood. The CDR3, as DNA: TGTGCCAGCAGCTTATTATTGGGACGGATGAACACTGAAGCTTTCTTT. Its protein is CASSLLLGRMNTEAFF. Together with reference TRBV5-4 and TRBJ1-1, the CDR3 gives the full variable domain: ETGVTQSPTHLIKTRGQQVTLRCSSQSGHNTVSWYQQALGQGPQFIFQYYREEENGRGNFPPRFSGLQFPNYSSELNVNALELDDSALYLCASSLLLGRMNTEAFFGQGTRLTVV.